This TCR beta chain was captured by sequencing in a study of radiotherapy plus CTLA-4 blockade in lung cancer. About the study: Objective responses were recorded in 15% to 20% of patients, with disease control recorded in about 33%.

Study conclusions and caveats: Radiotherapy was combined with ipilimumab, and tumor-derived TCR clones then expanded in blood.

Clones were sequenced by immunoSEQ multiplex PCR, and TCRdb holds only the in-frame ones, with some missing. The sample carries around 45,000 clones, about 72% recorded once. With respect to this clone: Antigen: not known.

Sample: peripheral blood, taken from a patient treated with radiotherapy plus ipilimumab. The receptor was isolated from a human donor with non-small cell lung cancer who had stable disease on radiotherapy plus ipilimumab.

For the CDR3, the DNA is TGTGCCAGCCTTCAAACCCCGGGAGCAACTAACTATGGCTACACCTTC. Protein sequence: CASLQTPGATNYGYTF. The chain couples TRBV7-9 to TRBJ1-2; no reliable D call. CDR3 length: 16 residues. Trimming pared 8 bases from V and 0 bases from J, leaving 19 bases between. Germline CDR1 SEHNR, CDR2 FQNEAQ (reference sequence).